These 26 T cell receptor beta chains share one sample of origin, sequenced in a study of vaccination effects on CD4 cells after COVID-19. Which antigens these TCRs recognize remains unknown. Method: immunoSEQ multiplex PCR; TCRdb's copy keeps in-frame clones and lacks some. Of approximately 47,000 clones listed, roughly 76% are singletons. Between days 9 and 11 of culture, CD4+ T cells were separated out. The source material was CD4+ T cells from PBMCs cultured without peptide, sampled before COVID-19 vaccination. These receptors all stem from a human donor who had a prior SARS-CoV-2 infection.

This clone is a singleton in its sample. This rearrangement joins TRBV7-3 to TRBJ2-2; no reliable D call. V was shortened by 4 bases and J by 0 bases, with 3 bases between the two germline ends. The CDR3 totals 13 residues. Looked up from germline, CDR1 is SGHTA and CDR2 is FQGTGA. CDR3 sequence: CASSSTNTGELFF. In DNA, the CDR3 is TGTGCCAGCAGCTCTACGAACACCGGGGAGCTGTTTTTT.

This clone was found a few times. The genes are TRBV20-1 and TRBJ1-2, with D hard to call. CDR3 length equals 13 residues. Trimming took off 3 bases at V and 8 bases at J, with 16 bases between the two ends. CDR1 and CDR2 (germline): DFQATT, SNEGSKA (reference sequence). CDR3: CSASRGRSRGYTF. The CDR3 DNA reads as TGCAGTGCTAGTCGCGGCCGATCGCGGGGCTACACCTTC.

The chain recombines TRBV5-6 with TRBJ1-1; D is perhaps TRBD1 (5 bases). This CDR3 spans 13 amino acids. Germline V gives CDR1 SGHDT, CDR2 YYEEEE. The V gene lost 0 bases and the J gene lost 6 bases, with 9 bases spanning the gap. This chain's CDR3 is CASSLGWGAEAFF. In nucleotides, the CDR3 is TGTGCCAGCAGCTTGGGTTGGGGGGCTGAAGCTTTCTTT.

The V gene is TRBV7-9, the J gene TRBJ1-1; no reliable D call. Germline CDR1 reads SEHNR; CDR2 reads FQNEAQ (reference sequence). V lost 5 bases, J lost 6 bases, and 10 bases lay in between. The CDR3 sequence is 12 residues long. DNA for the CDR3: TGTGCCAGCAGCCTAAGATCCTCTGAAGCTTTCTTT. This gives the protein CASSLRSSEAFF.

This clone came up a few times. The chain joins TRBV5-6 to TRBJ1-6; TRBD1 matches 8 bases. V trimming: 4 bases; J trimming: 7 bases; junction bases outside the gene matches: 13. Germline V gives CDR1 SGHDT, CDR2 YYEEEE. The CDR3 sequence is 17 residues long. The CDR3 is CASSQGRLTGGNSPLHF. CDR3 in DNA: TGTGCCAGCAGCCAAGGAAGGCTAACAGGGGGGAATTCACCCCTCCACTTT.

The CDR3 is CASSQSGGFYQETQYF. The CDR3 DNA sequence: TGTGCCAGCAGCCAATCTGGGGGCTTTTACCAAGAGACCCAGTACTTC. The rearrangement uses TRBV16 and TRBJ2-5; a weak D match, TRBD1 (6 bases). Trimming left V 0 bases short and J 0 bases short, with 11 bases between. CDR1 is KGHSY, CDR2 FQNENV, per germline. This CDR3 is built from 16 residues.

This chain's CDR3 is CASSLGLAGVADTQYF. For the CDR3, the DNA is TGTGCCAGCAGCTTAGGGCTAGCGGGAGTGGCAGATACGCAGTATTTT. The chain combines TRBV7-2 with TRBJ2-3; 10 nucleotides line up with TRBD2. The V gene's germline CDR1 is SGHTA and CDR2 FQGNSA. The CDR3 has 16 amino acids. The junction had 5 bases not matched to a gene; V was cut back by 1 base and J by 4 bases.

CDR3 DNA sequence: TGTGCCAGCAGCCAAGCGGGGGGGTCCTACAATGAGCAGTTCTTC. Its protein product is CASSQAGGSYNEQFF. The chain recombines TRBV3-1 (or the pseudogene TRBV3-2) with TRBJ2-1; 8 bases line up with TRBD2. Per the germline V gene, CDR1 is LGHDT and CDR2 is YNNKEL (reference sequence). With 1 base clipped from V and 1 base from J, the junction kept 0 bases outside the gene matches. This CDR3 contains 15 residues.

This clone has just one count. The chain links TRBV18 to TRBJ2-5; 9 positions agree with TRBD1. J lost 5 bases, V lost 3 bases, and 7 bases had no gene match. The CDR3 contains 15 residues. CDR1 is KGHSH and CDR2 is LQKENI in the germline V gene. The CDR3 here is CASSPDRGLGETQYF. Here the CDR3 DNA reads TGTGCCAGCTCACCGGACAGGGGTCTTGGGGAGACCCAGTACTTC.

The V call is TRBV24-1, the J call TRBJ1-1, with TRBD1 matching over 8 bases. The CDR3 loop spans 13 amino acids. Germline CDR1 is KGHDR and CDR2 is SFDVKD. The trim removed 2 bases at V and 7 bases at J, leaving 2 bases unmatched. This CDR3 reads CATSDYGTGEAFF. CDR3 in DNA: TGTGCCACCAGTGATTACGGGACAGGTGAAGCTTTCTTT.

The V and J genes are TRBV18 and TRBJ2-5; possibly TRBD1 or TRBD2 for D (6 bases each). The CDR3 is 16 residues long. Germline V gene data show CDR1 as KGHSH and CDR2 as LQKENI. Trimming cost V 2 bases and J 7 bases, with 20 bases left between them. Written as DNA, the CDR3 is TGTGCCAGCTCACCATCCGGAGGGTCGGGGGCAACGACCCAGTACTTC. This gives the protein CASSPSGGSGATTQYF.

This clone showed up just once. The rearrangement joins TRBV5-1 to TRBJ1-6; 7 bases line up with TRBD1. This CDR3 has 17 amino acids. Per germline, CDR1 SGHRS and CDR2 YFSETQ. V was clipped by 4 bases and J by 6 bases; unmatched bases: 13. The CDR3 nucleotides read TGCGCCAGCAGCCGGGACGTCAGGGGGGAAGGTAATTCACCCCTCCACTTT. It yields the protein CASSRDVRGEGNSPLHF.

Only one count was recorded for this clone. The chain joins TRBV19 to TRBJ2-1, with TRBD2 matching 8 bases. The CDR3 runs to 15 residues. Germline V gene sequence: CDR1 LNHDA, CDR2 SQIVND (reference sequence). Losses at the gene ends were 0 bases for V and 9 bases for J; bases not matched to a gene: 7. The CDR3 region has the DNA TGTGCCAGTAGTATAGACCTAAGCGGGAGTCTTGAGCAGTTCTTC. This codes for CASSIDLSGSLEQFF.

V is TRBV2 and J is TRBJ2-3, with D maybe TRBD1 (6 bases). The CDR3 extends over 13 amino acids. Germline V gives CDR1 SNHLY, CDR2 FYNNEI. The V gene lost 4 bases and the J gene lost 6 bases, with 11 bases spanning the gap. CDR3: CASSADRSDTQYF. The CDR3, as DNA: TGTGCCAGCAGTGCGGACAGAAGCGATACGCAGTATTTT.

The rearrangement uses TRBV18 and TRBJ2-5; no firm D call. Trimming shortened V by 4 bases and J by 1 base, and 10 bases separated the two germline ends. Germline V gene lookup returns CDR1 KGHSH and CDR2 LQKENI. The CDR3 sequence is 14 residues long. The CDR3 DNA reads TGTGCCAGCTCACGGACCCGAGGCCAAGAGACCCAGTACTTC. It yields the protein CASSRTRGQETQYF.

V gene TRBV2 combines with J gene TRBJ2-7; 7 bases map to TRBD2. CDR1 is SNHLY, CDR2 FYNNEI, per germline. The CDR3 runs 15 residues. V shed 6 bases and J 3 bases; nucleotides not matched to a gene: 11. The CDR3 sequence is CASRLGEGQGYEQYF. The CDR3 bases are TGTGCCAGCAGGCTAGGGGAGGGCCAAGGCTACGAGCAGTACTTC.

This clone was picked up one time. CDR3 nucleotide sequence: TGTGCCAGCAGTTTGAGTTCCGGGGCCAACGTCCTGACTTTC. Translated, it gives CASSLSSGANVLTF. The rearrangement uses TRBV28 and TRBJ2-6; D call uncertain. V shed 3 bases and J shed 4 bases, with 7 bases lying between them. Germline values: CDR1 MDHEN, CDR2 SYDVKM. The CDR3 length is 14 residues.

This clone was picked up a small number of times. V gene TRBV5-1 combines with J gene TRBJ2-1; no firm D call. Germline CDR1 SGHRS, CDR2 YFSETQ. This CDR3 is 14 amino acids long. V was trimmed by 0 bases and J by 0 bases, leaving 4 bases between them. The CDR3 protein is CASSLGNSYNEQFF. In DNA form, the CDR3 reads TGCGCCAGCAGCTTGGGTAACTCCTACAATGAGCAGTTCTTC.

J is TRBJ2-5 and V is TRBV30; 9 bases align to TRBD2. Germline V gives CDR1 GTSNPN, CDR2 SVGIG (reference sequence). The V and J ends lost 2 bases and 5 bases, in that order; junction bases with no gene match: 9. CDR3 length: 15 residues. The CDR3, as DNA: TGTGCCTGGAGTTTCGGGCGGGGGGGCGACGAGACCCAGTACTTC. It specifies CAWSFGRGGDETQYF.

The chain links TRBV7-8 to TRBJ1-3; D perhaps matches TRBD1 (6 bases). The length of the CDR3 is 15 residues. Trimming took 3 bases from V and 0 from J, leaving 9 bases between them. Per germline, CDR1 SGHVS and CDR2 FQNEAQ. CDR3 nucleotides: TGTGCCAGCAGCTTGGACAGCCGCTCTGGAAACACCATATATTTT. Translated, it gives CASSLDSRSGNTIYF.

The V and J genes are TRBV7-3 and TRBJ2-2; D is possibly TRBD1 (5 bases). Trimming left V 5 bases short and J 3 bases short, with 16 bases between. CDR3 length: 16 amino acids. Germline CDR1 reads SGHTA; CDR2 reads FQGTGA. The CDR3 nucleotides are TGTGCCAGCAGCCCAGGGTGGAGTAGGGACACCGGGGAGCTGTTTTTT. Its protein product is CASSPGWSRDTGELFF.

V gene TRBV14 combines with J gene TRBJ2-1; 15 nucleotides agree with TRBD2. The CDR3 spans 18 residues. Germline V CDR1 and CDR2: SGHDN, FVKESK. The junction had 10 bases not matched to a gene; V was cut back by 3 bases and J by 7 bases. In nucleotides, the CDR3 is TGTGCCAGCAGCCACATAGAACCCGGGACTAGCGGGGGGAATGAGCAGTTCTTC. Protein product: CASSHIEPGTSGGNEQFF. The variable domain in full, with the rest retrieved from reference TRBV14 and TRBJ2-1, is EAGVTQFPSHSVIEKGQTVTLRCDPISGHDNLYWYRRVMGKEIKFLLHFVKESKQDESGMPNNRFLAERTGGTYSTLKVQPAELEDSGVYFCASSHIEPGTSGGNEQFFGPGTRLTVL.

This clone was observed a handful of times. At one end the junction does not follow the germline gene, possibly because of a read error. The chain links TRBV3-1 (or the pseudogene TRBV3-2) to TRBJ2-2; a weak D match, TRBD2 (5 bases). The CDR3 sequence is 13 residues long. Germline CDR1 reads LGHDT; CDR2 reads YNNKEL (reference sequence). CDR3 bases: TGTGCCAGCAGCCAAGTGAGGGCCGGAGAGCTGTTTTTT. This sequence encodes CASSQVRAGELFF.

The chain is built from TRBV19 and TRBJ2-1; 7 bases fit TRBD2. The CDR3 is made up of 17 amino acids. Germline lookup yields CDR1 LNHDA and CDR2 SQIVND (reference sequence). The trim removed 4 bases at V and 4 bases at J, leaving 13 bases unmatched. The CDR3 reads CASSKANWDYPYNEQFF. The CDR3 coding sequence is TGTGCCAGTAGTAAAGCGAATTGGGACTACCCTTACAATGAGCAGTTCTTC.

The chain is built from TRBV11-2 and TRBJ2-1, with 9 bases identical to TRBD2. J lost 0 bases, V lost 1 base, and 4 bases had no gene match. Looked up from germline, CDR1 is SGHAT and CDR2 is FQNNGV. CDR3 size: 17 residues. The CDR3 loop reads CASSLGFSGSSYNEQFF. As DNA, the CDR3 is TGTGCCAGCAGCTTAGGTTTTAGCGGGAGCTCCTACAATGAGCAGTTCTTC.

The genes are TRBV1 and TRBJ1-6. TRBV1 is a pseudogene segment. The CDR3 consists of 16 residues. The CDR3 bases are TGCACCAGCAGCCCGGCACCGCGCTCCTATAATTCACCCCTCCACTTT. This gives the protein CTSSPAPRSYNSPLHF.